This is a list of T cell receptor beta chains from one sample in a study of T-cell reconstitution after alpha-beta-depleted transplantation in children. TCRdb ran MiXCR on the PCR reads and lists one entry per CDR3 protein. The table includes around 480,000 distinct CDR3 sequences, approximately 32% detected once. Sequencing was performed on PBMCs from the stem cell graft donor, taken from the stem cell graft. The receptors derive from a human donor who donated a stem cell graft to a child with aplastic anemia. Both conserved end residues are part of each CDR3. Fields, in order: CDR3 protein, CDR3 DNA, D gene, clone size, J gene, V gene. The D gene is left open where the match is weak. Not every row has a clone size; where given, it reads once, few, many or a size class.

CASSTLSRGYTF,TGTGCCAGTAGCACACTAAGTAGGGGCTACACCTTC,-,-,TRBJ1-2,TRBV19
CASSPRVASGSTDTQYF,TGTGCCAGCTCACCACGGGTCGCTAGCGGGAGCACAGATACGCAGTATTTT,TRBD2,-,TRBJ2-3,TRBV18
CASKGQGAGEAFF,TGTGCCAGCAAAGGACAGGGGGCGGGTGAAGCTTTCTTT,TRBD1,-,TRBJ1-1,TRBV6-1
CATKMTVLAGPPLAKNIQYF,TGTGCCACCAAAATGACTGTACTAGCGGGACCACCTCTAGCCAAAAACATTCAGTACTTC,TRBD2,-,TRBJ2-4,TRBV15
CSAWGNEETQYF,TGCAGCGCTTGGGGGAATGAGGAGACCCAGTACTTC,-,few,TRBJ2-5,TRBV29-1
CSVDGSPVLSSEAFF,TGCAGCGTTGACGGTTCCCCTGTCTTATCTAGCGAAGCTTTCTTT,-,-,TRBJ1-1,TRBV29-1
CASSLEGADYNEQFF,TGTGCCAGCAGCTTAGAGGGGGCGGACTACAATGAGCAGTTCTTC,TRBD1,few,TRBJ2-1,TRBV7-2
CASSPDGPYEQYF,TGTGCCAGCTCACCAGACGGACCCTACGAGCAGTACTTC,-,few,TRBJ2-7,TRBV18
CASSLRAVYGYTF,TGTGCCAGCAGTTTAAGGGCGGTCTATGGCTACACCTTC,-,few,TRBJ1-2,TRBV12-3/TRBV12-4
CASSFTAMETQYF,TGTGCCAGCAGTTTTACGGCGATGGAGACCCAGTACTTC,-,-,TRBJ2-5,TRBV12-3/TRBV12-4
CASSQDQAYSGNTIYF,TGCGCCAGCAGCCAAGATCAGGCCTACTCTGGAAACACCATATATTTT,-,few,TRBJ1-3,TRBV4-3
CASSAGGGPDTQYF,TGTGCCAGCAGCGCCGGAGGGGGGCCAGATACGCAGTATTTT,-,few,TRBJ2-3,TRBV9
CASSITRSQESEQYF,TGTGCCAGTAGTATAACCCGGTCCCAAGAATCCGAGCAGTACTTC,-,-,TRBJ2-7,TRBV19
CASSDGTEGRRGYTF,TGCGCCAGCAGTGATGGAACCGAAGGGAGGCGCGGCTACACCTTC,-,few,TRBJ1-2,TRBV10-2
CASFRTGNTEAFF,TGTGCCAGTTTTAGGACAGGTAACACTGAAGCTTTCTTT,TRBD1,-,TRBJ1-1,TRBV12-3/TRBV12-4
CASSLYRGPSGRAANTGELFF,TGTGCCAGCAGCTTGTACCGGGGACCTAGCGGGAGGGCCGCGAACACCGGGGAGCTGTTTTTT,TRBD2,-,TRBJ2-2,TRBV5-4
CATSDRKGASQETQYF,TGTGCCACCAGTGATAGGAAGGGCGCATCACAAGAGACCCAGTACTTC,-,once,TRBJ2-5,TRBV24-1
CASSWGGTDTDTQYF,TGTGCCAGCAGTTGGGGGGGGACAGACACAGATACGCAGTATTTT,-,few,TRBJ2-3,TRBV7-2
CASSVDRTTEAFF,TGTGCCAGCAGCGTAGATAGAACTACTGAAGCTTTCTTT,-,few,TRBJ1-1,TRBV9
CASSYGDTGELFF,TGTGCCAGCAGCTATGGGGACACCGGGGAGCTGTTTTTT,-,few,TRBJ2-2,TRBV7-9
CASRKGGGTEAFF,TGTGCCAGCAGGAAGGGGGGTGGCACTGAAGCTTTCTTT,-,-,TRBJ1-1,TRBV5-4
CASSIGVLNEQFF,TGCGCCAGCAGTATCGGGGTCCTCAATGAGCAGTTCTTC,-,-,TRBJ2-1,TRBV5-1
CASSWTSQPYEQYF,TGTGCCAGCAGCTGGACTTCGCAGCCTTACGAGCAGTACTTC,-,-,TRBJ2-7,TRBV7-2
CASKVSGSYEQYF,TGTGCCAGCAAAGTCAGCGGTTCCTACGAGCAGTACTTC,-,-,TRBJ2-7,TRBV27
CASSYFQGARDQPQHF,TGTGCCAGCAGTTACTTTCAGGGGGCGCGAGATCAGCCCCAGCATTTT,TRBD1,-,TRBJ1-5,TRBV6-2/TRBV6-3
CASLTDTQYF,TGCGCCAGCCTTACAGATACGCAGTATTTT,-,few,TRBJ2-3,TRBV5-1
CASSSGQGETEAFF,TGCGCCAGCAGCTCCGGACAGGGTGAGACTGAAGCTTTCTTT,TRBD1,-,TRBJ1-1,TRBV5-1
CASRSLPLDRIYGYTF,TGTGCCAGCAGATCACTTCCCCTGGACAGGATCTATGGCTACACCTTC,TRBD1,-,TRBJ1-2,TRBV6-1
CASGKNTEAFF,TGTGCTAGCGGTAAGAACACTGAAGCTTTCTTT,-,few,TRBJ1-1,TRBV12-5
CASSLQLRGAGDYEQYF,TGTGCCAGCAGCTTACAGCTTCGCGGGGCGGGGGACTACGAGCAGTACTTC,TRBD2,few,TRBJ2-7,TRBV7-8
CASIGGRALNTGELFF,TGTGCCAGCATAGGCGGGAGGGCCCTGAACACCGGGGAGCTGTTTTTT,TRBD2,-,TRBJ2-2,TRBV6-1
CASSLPAGPYTGELFF,TGTGCCAGCAGCTTACCCGCAGGGCCTTACACCGGGGAGCTGTTTTTT,-,-,TRBJ2-2,TRBV7-9
CASSPGSLNTIYF,TGTGCCAGCAGTCCAGGATCATTAAACACCATATATTTT,-,-,TRBJ1-3,TRBV12-3/TRBV12-4
CASSLAALTGSQFF,TGTGCCAGCAGCTTAGCCGCCTTGACAGGTTCGCAGTTCTTC,-,-,TRBJ2-1,TRBV7-9
CSVGTSRRTDTQYF,TGCAGCGTTGGGACTAGCCGTAGAACAGATACGCAGTATTTT,TRBD2,few,TRBJ2-3,TRBV29-1
CASSLNLRGTIYF,TGTGCCAGCAGCTTAAATCTGCGGGGTACCATATATTTT,-,once,TRBJ1-3,TRBV7-2
CASSLRTGPEAFF,TGTGCCAGCAGTTTGCGGACGGGACCTGAAGCTTTCTTT,-,few,TRBJ1-1,TRBV12-3/TRBV12-4
CAGGEYRGNEQFF,TGTGCCGGGGGAGAGTACAGGGGCAATGAGCAGTTCTTC,TRBD1,-,TRBJ2-1,TRBV6-6
CATSRATLNQPQHF,TGTGCCACCAGCAGGGCGACATTGAATCAGCCCCAGCATTTT,-,-,TRBJ1-5,TRBV15
CAISGNIQYF,TGTGCCATCAGTGGGAACATTCAGTACTTC,-,-,TRBJ2-4,TRBV10-3
CASRLTGANTGELFF,TGTGCCAGCAGACTGACAGGGGCGAACACCGGGGAGCTGTTTTTT,TRBD1,few,TRBJ2-2,TRBV27
CASSLGGESSYEQYF,TGTGCCAGCAGCTTGGGCGGTGAGAGCTCCTACGAGCAGTACTTC,-,-,TRBJ2-7,TRBV5-5